Presented here are 31 T cell receptor beta chains from one specimen sequenced in a study of T cells after yellow fever vaccination. TCRdb re-derived calls from the 5' RACE reads in MiXCR, one entry per CDR3 protein. The repertoire holds some 670,000 distinct CDR3 sequences, roughly an eighth seen once, with more than 12% in the top ten. The sequencing here drew on PBMCs, taken on the day of the yellow fever booster vaccination. The receptors were sampled from a man younger than 40 who received the YFV17D yellow fever vaccine.

This clonotype was found once. V usage is TRBV5-1 and J usage is TRBJ2-1; 9 bases line up with TRBD2. V was clipped by 4 bases and J by 9 bases; unmatched bases: 11. This CDR3 comprises 15 residues. The germline CDR1 and CDR2 sequences are SGHRS and YFSETQ. The CDR3 spells CASSTAGTSFVEQFF. CDR3 coding DNA: TGCGCCAGCAGCACAGCCGGGACTAGCTTCGTTGAGCAGTTCTTC.

In this sample, this clonotype turned up a few times. The CDR3 protein is CASSVRREGYNEQFF. The CDR3 nucleotides read TGTGCCAGCAGCGTTCGGCGGGAGGGCTACAATGAGCAGTTCTTC. The J gene is TRBJ2-1, the V gene TRBV9; 9 positions agree with TRBD2. The CDR3 length is 15 residues. Germline values: CDR1 SGDLS, CDR2 YYNGEE. V shed 2 bases, J shed 3 bases, and the junction held 3 bases outside the gene matches.

This clonotype was seen many times. This chain links TRBV7-2 with TRBJ2-4, with D possibly matching TRBD1 (5 bases). CDR3 length: 17 residues. Between the trimmed V and J ends, which lost 6 bases and 2 bases, there was a span of 20 bases. CDR1 SGHTA and CDR2 FQGNSA come from the germline V gene. The DNA for the CDR3 is TGTGCCAGCAGTCATCTATTCCAGGGCTTCCCCAAAAACATTCAGTACTTC. It encodes CASSHLFQGFPKNIQYF.

This rearrangement joins TRBV9 to TRBJ2-6; perhaps TRBD2 as D (6 bases). Germline CDR1 reads SGDLS; CDR2 reads YYNGEE. Between the trimmed V and J ends, which lost 0 bases and 1 base, there was a span of 14 bases. The CDR3 length is 18 residues. CDR3 DNA: TGTGCCAGCAGCGTAGAGGCAGGGAGGAGTTCTGGGGCCAACGTCCTGACTTTC. Translated, it gives CASSVEAGRSSGANVLTF.

This chain links TRBV7-2 with TRBJ2-3; 8 positions match TRBD2. J gave up 0 bases and V 2 bases, and 4 bases lay outside the gene matches. The CDR3 is made up of 16 amino acids. Germline loops: CDR1 SGHTA, CDR2 FQGNSA. The CDR3 nucleotides are TGTGCCAGCAGCTTACAGTCGGGAGGGAGCACAGATACGCAGTATTTT. Protein product: CASSLQSGGSTDTQYF.

Only a few counts were recorded for this clonotype. CDR3 amino acids: CAISKQGGDYEQYF. DNA of the CDR3: TGTGCCATCAGTAAACAGGGAGGGGACTACGAGCAGTACTTC. This chain uses TRBV10-3 with TRBJ2-7; perhaps TRBD2 as D (7 bases). V gave up 5 bases and J gave up 3 bases, with 14 bases separating them. This CDR3 has 14 residues. Per the germline V gene, CDR1 is ENHRY and CDR2 is SYGVKD.

This clonotype was recorded a few times. The chain joins TRBV28 to TRBJ1-2; maybe TRBD1 (6 bases). Trimming took off 5 bases at V and 8 bases at J, with 18 bases between the two ends. Germline V CDR1 and CDR2: MDHEN, SYDVKM. The CDR3 length is 14 residues. The CDR3 loop is CASSPSDRSGGYTF. The CDR3 DNA follows: TGTGCCAGCAGTCCCTCTGACAGGAGTGGCGGCTACACCTTC.

This chain connects TRBV20-1 to TRBJ2-7, with 7 bases identical to TRBD2. Germline CDR1 reads DFQATT; CDR2 reads SNEGSKA (reference sequence). The CDR3 covers 13 residues. Germline trimming cut 1 base from V and 3 bases from J; bases unmatched to any gene: 3. The CDR3 spells CSARGREYYEQYF. Here the CDR3 DNA reads TGCAGTGCTAGAGGGCGGGAGTACTACGAGCAGTACTTC.

This clonotype was picked up a small number of times. V gene TRBV29-1 combines with J gene TRBJ2-1; 8 positions match TRBD2. The junction had 13 bases not matched to a gene; V was cut back by 2 bases and J by 7 bases. The CDR3 is 16 amino acids. The V gene's germline CDR1 is SQVTM and CDR2 ANQGSEA. Written as DNA, the CDR3 is TGCAGCGTTGAACTTCAGCGGGAGACCAGGGGAAATGAGCAGTTCTTC. Translating it yields CSVELQRETRGNEQFF.

This clonotype was observed a few times. The gene calls are TRBV4-1 and TRBJ2-1; D gene unclear. CDR1 and CDR2 from the germline V gene are MGHRA and YSYEKL. V was trimmed by 1 base and J by 0 bases, leaving 7 bases between them. The length of the CDR3 is 15 residues. For the CDR3, the DNA is TGCGCCAGCAGCCAAGTTAGAGGCTCCTACAATGAGCAGTTCTTC. It is translated as CASSQVRGSYNEQFF.

The rearrangement links TRBV28 to TRBJ2-2; D might be TRBD2 (6 bases). Trimming stripped 4 bases from V and 2 bases from J, with 14 bases between. The germline V gene encodes CDR1 MDHEN and CDR2 SYDVKM. The CDR3 has 16 residues. The DNA for the CDR3 is TGTGCCAGCAGTTCAACCGGGACTGGAAACACCGGGGAGCTGTTTTTT. This encodes CASSSTGTGNTGELFF.

The sample holds a few counts of this clonotype. This rearrangement joins TRBV12-3 or TRBV12-4 to TRBJ2-2; tentative D call: TRBD1 (6 bases). V was trimmed by 3 bases and J by 3 bases, leaving 11 bases between them. CDR3 size: 15 residues. The CDR3 sequence: CASSFLPGDTGELFF. In nucleotides, the CDR3 is TGTGCCAGCAGTTTCCTCCCAGGGGACACCGGGGAGCTGTTTTTT.

This chain joins TRBV4-3 and TRBJ2-3; 10 bases match TRBD2. Germline V lookup: CDR1 LGHNA, CDR2 YSLEER. This CDR3 has 17 amino acids. With V trimmed by 0 bases and J by 0 bases, 3 bases remained unmatched. CDR3 nucleotides: TGCGCCAGCAGCCAAGATATGACTAGCGGGAGCACAGATACGCAGTATTTT. This encodes CASSQDMTSGSTDTQYF.

The DNA of the CDR3 is TGTGCCAGCAGCGGCCGAGTAGACCGGAGCACAGATACGCAGTATTTT. Amino acid sequence: CASSGRVDRSTDTQYF. The V call is TRBV7-6, the J call TRBJ2-3; D ambiguous. CDR1 SGHVS and CDR2 FNYEAQ come from the germline V gene. The CDR3 is 16 amino acids. V shed 5 bases and J shed 0 bases, with 15 bases lying between them. Full variable domain (rest looked up from reference TRBV7-6 and TRBJ2-3): GAGVSQSPRYKVTKRGQDVALRCDPISGHVSLYWYRQALGQGPEFLTYFNYEAQQDKSGLPNDRFSAERPEGSISTLTIQRTEQRDSAMYRCASSGRVDRSTDTQYFGPGTRLTVL.

This clonotype was observed many times. The chain links TRBV29-1 to TRBJ2-3; a weak D match, TRBD2 (5 bases). Germline V gene sequence: CDR1 SQVTM, CDR2 ANQGSEA. Trimming stripped 8 bases from V and 2 bases from J, with 11 bases between. CDR3 size: 12 residues. This CDR3 reads CSIRETTDTQYF. CDR3 sequence (DNA): TGCAGCATTAGGGAGACCACAGATACGCAGTATTTT.

This clonotype was seen a handful of times. The chain couples TRBV20-1 to TRBJ2-5; TRBD2 aligns across 10 bases. V shed 6 bases, J shed 0 bases, and the junction held 7 bases outside the gene matches. The CDR3 is 15 residues long. Germline V gives CDR1 DFQATT, CDR2 SNEGSKA (reference sequence). The CDR3 here is CSATGLAANQETQYF. The CDR3 bases are TGCAGTGCAACTGGACTAGCGGCGAACCAAGAGACCCAGTACTTC.

The chain is built from TRBV20-1 and TRBJ1-2; D is possibly TRBD1 (5 bases). V lost 5 bases to trimming and J lost 6 bases, with 16 bases between them. The CDR3 length is 13 residues. Germline loops: CDR1 DFQATT, CDR2 SNEGSKA (reference sequence). The CDR3 DNA reads TGCAGTGCTCGAAGGACCGGGACGAATGGCTACACCTTC. Its protein product is CSARRTGTNGYTF.

This clonotype was recorded a few times. The J gene is TRBJ2-1, the V gene TRBV6-5, with D uncertain. CDR3 length: 13 residues. The germline gives CDR1 MNHEY, CDR2 SVGAGI. Trimming cost V 3 bases and J 10 bases, with 13 bases left between them. The CDR3 protein is CASSYSRAREQFF. The CDR3 DNA reads as TGTGCCAGCAGTTATTCCCGGGCGCGCGAGCAGTTCTTC.

J is TRBJ2-1 and V is TRBV20-1; D is ambiguous. The CDR3 has 14 residues. CDR1 is DFQATT and CDR2 is SNEGSKA in the germline V gene (reference sequence). Trimming took 3 bases from V and 0 from J, leaving 9 bases between them. The CDR3 spells CSASSSNSYNEQFF. The CDR3 nucleotides are TGCAGTGCTAGTAGTTCGAACTCCTACAATGAGCAGTTCTTC.

This clonotype was seen more than once but under ten times. This rearrangement joins TRBV6-6 to TRBJ1-1; D is unclear. From germline, CDR1 is MNHNY and CDR2 SVGAGI (reference sequence). This CDR3 contains 13 residues. Trimming pared 6 bases from V and 5 bases from J, leaving 13 bases between. The CDR3 region is CASRTDSWTEAFF. CDR3 DNA: TGTGCCAGCAGGACGGATTCGTGGACTGAAGCTTTCTTT.

The rearrangement links TRBV3-1 to TRBJ2-7; either TRBD1 or TRBD2 may supply D (7 bases each). Germline V gene sequence: CDR1 LGHDT, CDR2 YNNKEL (reference sequence). V was shortened by 3 bases and J by 4 bases, with 16 bases between the two germline ends. This CDR3 has 15 amino acids. CDR3 sequence (DNA): TGTGCCAGCAGCCAGGCAGGGGGGGGGACTTACGAGCAGTACTTC. It encodes CASSQAGGGTYEQYF.

In this sample, this clonotype turned up many times. The chain uses TRBV10-2 and TRBJ2-5, with no clear D. This CDR3 has 13 amino acids. Looked up from germline, CDR1 is WSHSY and CDR2 is SAAADI. The V and J ends lost 7 bases and 4 bases respectively, with 13 bases between them. The CDR3 DNA is TGCGCCAGCAATTCACCGGAGAGAGAGACCCAGTACTTC. Its protein is CASNSPERETQYF.

The sample holds a few counts of this clonotype. This rearrangement joins TRBV7-8 to TRBJ2-5; 15 bases match TRBD2. V lost 5 bases, J lost 5 bases, and 6 bases stayed unmatched. The CDR3 sequence is 16 residues long. The germline gives CDR1 SGHVS, CDR2 FQNEAQ. The CDR3 DNA is TGTGCCAGCAGCCGTGGACTAGCGGGAGGGCCGGAGACCCAGTACTTC. It yields the protein CASSRGLAGGPETQYF.

The rearrangement joins TRBV6-1 to TRBJ2-7; the D gene is possibly TRBD2 (6 bases). The CDR3 covers 17 residues. Germline V gene lookup returns CDR1 MNHNS and CDR2 SASEGT. With 2 bases removed from V and 0 bases from J, the gap between germline ends came to 17 bases. The CDR3 DNA is TGTGCCAGCAGTGAAATAAGGGTGGGAGCGGGCTCCTACGAGCAGTACTTC. The encoded protein is CASSEIRVGAGSYEQYF.

V and J are TRBV10-1 and TRBJ2-3; 8 bases map to TRBD2. The V gene end was trimmed by 0 bases and the J gene end by 7 bases; junction bases not matched to a gene: 12. Germline loops: CDR1 WNHNN, CDR2 SYGVQD (reference sequence). The CDR3 sequence is 17 residues long. The CDR3 loop is CASSESPNPGGGNTQYF. CDR3 bases: TGCGCCAGCAGTGAGTCGCCGAACCCCGGGGGGGGGAATACGCAGTATTTT.

The rearrangement links TRBV5-6 to TRBJ2-7; 10 bases align to TRBD2. Unmatched junction bases numbered 7, after V lost 1 base and J lost 3 bases. This CDR3 has 16 amino acids. In germline, CDR1 is SGHDT, CDR2 YYEEEE. Written as DNA, the CDR3 is TGTGCCAGCAGCTTGAATGGCGGGACTAGCGTCTACGAGCAGTACTTC. Translated, it gives CASSLNGGTSVYEQYF.

This clonotype showed up just a few times. The gene calls are TRBV28 and TRBJ1-1, with D maybe TRBD1 (6 bases). The CDR3 runs 12 residues. V was shortened by 7 bases and J by 8 bases, with 14 bases between the two germline ends. Germline V gene lookup returns CDR1 MDHEN and CDR2 SYDVKM. DNA of the CDR3: TGTGCCAGCACCCAGCGGGGGCTGGAAGCTTTCTTT. Translation: CASTQRGLEAFF.

In its sample, this clonotype was seen a few times. The V and J genes are TRBV9 and TRBJ2-5; D is unresolved. The CDR3 sequence is 14 residues long. The V gene's germline CDR1 is SGDLS and CDR2 YYNGEE. The germline V and J ends were trimmed by 4 bases and 4 bases, with 14 bases remaining between them. Here the CDR3 reads CASSSDVFGETQYF. CDR3 in DNA: TGTGCCAGCAGCTCCGATGTCTTCGGAGAGACCCAGTACTTC.

The chain links TRBV20-1 to TRBJ2-5; 8 bases line up with TRBD2. CDR3 length: 15 residues. Germline V gene sequence: CDR1 DFQATT, CDR2 SNEGSKA (reference sequence). V shed 0 bases and J 0 bases; nucleotides not matched to a gene: 3. The CDR3 nucleotides are TGCAGTGCTAGAGATCCAGCGGGGGACCAAGAGACCCAGTACTTC. Translation gives CSARDPAGDQETQYF.

This clonotype has at least ten counts. J is TRBJ2-7 and V is TRBV29-1; 7 bases are shared with TRBD1. Losses at the gene ends were 5 bases for V and 6 bases for J; bases not matched to a gene: 7. This CDR3 region has 12 residues. The V gene's germline CDR1 is SQVTM and CDR2 ANQGSEA. CDR3 protein: CSVNTGVGEQYF. The CDR3, as DNA: TGCAGCGTTAACACAGGGGTGGGCGAGCAGTACTTC.

Note on this clonotype: The CDR3 does not close with the conserved phenylalanine or tryptophan, likely indicating a read error. The rearrangement joins TRBV5-4 to TRBJ2-2; unclear D gene. The CDR3 is 14 amino acids. V was cut by 3 bases and J by 8 bases, with 14 bases left in between. CDR1 is SGHNT, CDR2 YYREEE, per germline (reference sequence). The CDR3: CASSSRLLGGELFC. CDR3 sequence (DNA): TGTGCCAGCAGCTCCCGGCTGCTCGGTGGGGAGCTGTTTTGT.